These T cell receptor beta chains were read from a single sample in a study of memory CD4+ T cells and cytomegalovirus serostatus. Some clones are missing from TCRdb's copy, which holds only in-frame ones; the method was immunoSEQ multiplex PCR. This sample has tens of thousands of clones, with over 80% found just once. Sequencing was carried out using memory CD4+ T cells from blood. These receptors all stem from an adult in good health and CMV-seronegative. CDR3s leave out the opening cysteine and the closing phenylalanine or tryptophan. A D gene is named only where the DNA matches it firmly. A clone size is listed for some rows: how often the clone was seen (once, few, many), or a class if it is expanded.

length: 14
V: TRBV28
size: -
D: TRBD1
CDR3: ASSPLDRGSLYGYT

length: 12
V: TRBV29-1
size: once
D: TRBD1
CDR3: SVRQGGNTGELF

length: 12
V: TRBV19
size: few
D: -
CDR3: ASRPTGNTGELF

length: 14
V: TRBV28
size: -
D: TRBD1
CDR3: ASSSLGTGYGYGYT

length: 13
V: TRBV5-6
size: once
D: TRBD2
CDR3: ASSVTSGYTDTQY

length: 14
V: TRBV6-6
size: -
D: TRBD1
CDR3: ASSYGTGKTQHEQY

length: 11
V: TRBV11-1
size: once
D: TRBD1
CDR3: ASSRWGQGEQY

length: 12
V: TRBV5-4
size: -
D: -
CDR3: ASSLLIGDTEAF

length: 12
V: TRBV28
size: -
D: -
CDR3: ASSPGGVGNTIY

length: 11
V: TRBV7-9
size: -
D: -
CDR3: ASSLANPTGAY

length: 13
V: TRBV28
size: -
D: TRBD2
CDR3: ASSRLAGVRNEQF

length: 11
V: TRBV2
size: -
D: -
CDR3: ASSGDRRNEQF

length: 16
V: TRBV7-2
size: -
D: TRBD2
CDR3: ASSFGTSGGAFAYEQY

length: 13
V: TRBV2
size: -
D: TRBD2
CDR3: ASRKASGARGELF

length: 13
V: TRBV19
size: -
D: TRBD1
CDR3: ASSIIGQGGQPQH

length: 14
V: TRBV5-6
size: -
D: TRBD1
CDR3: ASSTGTGRRNTEAF

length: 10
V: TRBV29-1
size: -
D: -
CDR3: SVPARGAEQY

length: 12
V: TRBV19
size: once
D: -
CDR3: ASSIQAGAGIQY

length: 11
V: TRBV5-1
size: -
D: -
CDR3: ASTGSDNSPLH

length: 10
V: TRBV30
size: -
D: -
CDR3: AWSWGDGELF

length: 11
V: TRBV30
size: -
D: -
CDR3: AWSGQSTDTQY

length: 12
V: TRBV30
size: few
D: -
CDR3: AWSRDTSNTEAF

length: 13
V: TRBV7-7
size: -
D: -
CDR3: ASSPGRNIEGTQY

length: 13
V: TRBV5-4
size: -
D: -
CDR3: ASSSAQDHTDTQY

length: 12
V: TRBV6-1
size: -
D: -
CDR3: ASGTGTNNSPLH

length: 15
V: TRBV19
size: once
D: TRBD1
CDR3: ASSIRQGLVPDQPQH

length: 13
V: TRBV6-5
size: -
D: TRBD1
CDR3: ASSPAGTGPNTIY

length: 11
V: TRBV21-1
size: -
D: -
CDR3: ASTTHRGYEQY

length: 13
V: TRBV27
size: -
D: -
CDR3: ASRPRALSGNTIY

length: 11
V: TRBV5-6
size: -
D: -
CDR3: ASSLPSNYGYT

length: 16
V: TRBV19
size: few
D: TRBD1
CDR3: ASSPQVTGNSNTGELF

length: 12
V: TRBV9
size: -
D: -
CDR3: ASSVVTGTGELF

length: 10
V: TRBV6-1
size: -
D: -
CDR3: ASSLVPYEQY

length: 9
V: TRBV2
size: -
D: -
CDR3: ASSREEKLF

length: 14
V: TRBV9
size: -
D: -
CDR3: ASSVGAARAAETQY

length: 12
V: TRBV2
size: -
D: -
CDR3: ASSNLGGGNTIY

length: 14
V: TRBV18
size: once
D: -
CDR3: ASSPDSLSSGNTIY

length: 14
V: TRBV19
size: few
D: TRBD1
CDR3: ASSSLTGRGGSEAF

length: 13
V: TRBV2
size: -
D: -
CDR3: ASSEVGPGANVLT

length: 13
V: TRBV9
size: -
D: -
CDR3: ASSVDGTDYYEQY